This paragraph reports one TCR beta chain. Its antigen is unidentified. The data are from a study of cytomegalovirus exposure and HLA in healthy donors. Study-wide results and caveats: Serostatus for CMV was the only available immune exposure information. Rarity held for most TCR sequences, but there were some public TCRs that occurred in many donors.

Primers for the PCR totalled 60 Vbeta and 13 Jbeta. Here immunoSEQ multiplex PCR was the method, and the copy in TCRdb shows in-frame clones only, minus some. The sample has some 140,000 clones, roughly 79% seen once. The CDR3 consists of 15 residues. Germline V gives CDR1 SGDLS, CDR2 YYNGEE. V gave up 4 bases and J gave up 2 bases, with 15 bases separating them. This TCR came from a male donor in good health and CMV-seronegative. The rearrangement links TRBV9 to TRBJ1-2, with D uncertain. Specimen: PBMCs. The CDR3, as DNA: TGTGCCAGCAGCCTTGCCCCGGTAGCGAACTATGGCTACACCTTC. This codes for CASSLAPVANYGYTF.